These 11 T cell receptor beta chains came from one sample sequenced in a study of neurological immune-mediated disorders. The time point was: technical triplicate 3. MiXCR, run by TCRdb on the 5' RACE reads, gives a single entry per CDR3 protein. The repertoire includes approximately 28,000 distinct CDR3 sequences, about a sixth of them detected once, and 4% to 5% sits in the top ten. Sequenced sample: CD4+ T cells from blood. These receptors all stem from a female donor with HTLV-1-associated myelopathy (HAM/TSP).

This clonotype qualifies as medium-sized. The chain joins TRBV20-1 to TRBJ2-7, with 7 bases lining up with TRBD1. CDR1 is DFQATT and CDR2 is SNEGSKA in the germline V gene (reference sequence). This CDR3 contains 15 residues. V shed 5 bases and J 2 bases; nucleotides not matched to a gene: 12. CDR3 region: CSAYGRDSETYEQYF. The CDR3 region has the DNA TGCAGTGCTTACGGCCGGGACAGCGAGACCTACGAGCAGTACTTC.

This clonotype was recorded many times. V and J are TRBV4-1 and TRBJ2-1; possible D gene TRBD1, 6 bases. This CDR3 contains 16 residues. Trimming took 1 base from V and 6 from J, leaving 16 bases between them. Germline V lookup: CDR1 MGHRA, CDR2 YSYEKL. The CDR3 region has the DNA TGCGCCAGCAGCCAAGTCGGGACAAACTGGGGCAATGAGCAGTTCTTC. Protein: CASSQVGTNWGNEQFF.

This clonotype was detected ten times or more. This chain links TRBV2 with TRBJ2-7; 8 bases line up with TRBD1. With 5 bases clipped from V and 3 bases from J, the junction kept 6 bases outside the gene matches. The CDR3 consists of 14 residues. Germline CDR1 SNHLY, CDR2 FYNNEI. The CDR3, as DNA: TGTGCCAGCAGTAACGGACAGGGTGACTACGAGCAGTACTTC. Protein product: CASSNGQGDYEQYF.

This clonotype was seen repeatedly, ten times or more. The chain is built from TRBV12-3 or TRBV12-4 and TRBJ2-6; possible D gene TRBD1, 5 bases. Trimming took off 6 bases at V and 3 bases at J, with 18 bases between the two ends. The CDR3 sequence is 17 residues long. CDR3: CASRSVTARYGANVLTF. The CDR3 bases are TGTGCCAGCAGATCCGTGACAGCGCGGTATGGGGCCAACGTCCTGACTTTC.

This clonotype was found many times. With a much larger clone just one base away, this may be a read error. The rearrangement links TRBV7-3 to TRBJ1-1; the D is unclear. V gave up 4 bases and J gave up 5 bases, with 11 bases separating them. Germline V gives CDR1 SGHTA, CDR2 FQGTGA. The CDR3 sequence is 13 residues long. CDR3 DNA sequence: TGTGCCAGCAGCTATTCGAACAAGACTGAAGCTTTCTTT. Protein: CASSYSNKTEAFF.

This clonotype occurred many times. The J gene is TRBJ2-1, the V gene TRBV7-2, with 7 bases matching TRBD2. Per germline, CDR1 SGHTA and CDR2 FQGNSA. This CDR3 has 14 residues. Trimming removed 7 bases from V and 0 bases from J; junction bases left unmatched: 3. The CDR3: CASKAGSSYNEQFF. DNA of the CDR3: TGTGCCAGCAAAGCGGGGAGCTCCTACAATGAGCAGTTCTTC.

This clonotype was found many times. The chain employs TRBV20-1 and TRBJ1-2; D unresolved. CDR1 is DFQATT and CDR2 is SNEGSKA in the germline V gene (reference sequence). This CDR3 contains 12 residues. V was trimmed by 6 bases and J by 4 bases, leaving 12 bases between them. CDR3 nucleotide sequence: TGCAGTGCCGCGAAGGGCGGCTATGGCTACACCTTC. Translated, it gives CSAAKGGYGYTF.

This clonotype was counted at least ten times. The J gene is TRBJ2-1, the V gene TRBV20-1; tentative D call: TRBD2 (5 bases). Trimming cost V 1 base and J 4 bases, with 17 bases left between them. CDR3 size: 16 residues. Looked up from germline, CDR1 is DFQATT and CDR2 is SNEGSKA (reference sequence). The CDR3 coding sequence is TGCAGTGCTAGAGGGGGAGACGCGGGCCAATACAATGAGCAGTTCTTC. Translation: CSARGGDAGQYNEQFF.

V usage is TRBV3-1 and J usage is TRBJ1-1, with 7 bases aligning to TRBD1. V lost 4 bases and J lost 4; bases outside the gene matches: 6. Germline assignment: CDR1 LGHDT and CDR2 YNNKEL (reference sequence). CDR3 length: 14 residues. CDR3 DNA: TGTGCCAGCAGCCGACAGGGAGGGGTCACTGAAGCTTTCTTT. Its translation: CASSRQGGVTEAFF.

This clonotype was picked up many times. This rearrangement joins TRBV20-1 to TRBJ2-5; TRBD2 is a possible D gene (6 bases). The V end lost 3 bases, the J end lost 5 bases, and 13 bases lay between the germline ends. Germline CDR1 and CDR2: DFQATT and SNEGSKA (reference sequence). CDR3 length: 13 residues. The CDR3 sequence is CSARQFGGETQYF. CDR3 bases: TGCAGTGCTAGGCAATTTGGAGGGGAGACCCAGTACTTC.

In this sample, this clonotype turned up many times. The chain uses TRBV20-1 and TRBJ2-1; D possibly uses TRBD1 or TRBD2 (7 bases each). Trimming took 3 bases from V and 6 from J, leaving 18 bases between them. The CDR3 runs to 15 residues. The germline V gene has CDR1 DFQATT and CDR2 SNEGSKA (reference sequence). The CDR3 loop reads CSASQTGRVSNEQFF. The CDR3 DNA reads TGCAGTGCTAGCCAGACAGGGAGGGTCAGCAATGAGCAGTTCTTC.